These 19 T cell receptor beta chains came from one sample sequenced in a study of OX40 agonist ivuxolimab in advanced cancers. The table came from immunoSEQ multiplex PCR; TCRdb's copy has only in-frame clones and leaves some out. Among nearly 50,000 clones, roughly 90% were seen once, and the ten largest hold about 0.58%. Material: CD4+ or CD8+ T cells sorted from blood, obtained in a trial of the OX40 agonist ivuxolimab. These receptors originate from an adult with an advanced solid tumor such as melanoma, head and neck, liver or kidney cancer.

The chain couples TRBV6-6 to TRBJ2-7; D may be TRBD2 (5 bases). V was clipped by 10 bases and J by 3 bases, with 19 bases between them. The CDR3 covers 14 residues. CDR1 is MNHNY and CDR2 is SVGAGI in the germline V gene (reference sequence). The CDR3 bases are TGTGCCACCAATAGAGCCGGGAAGAGCTACGAGCAGTACTTC. Amino acid sequence: CATNRAGKSYEQYF.

This clone was detected once. The rearrangement joins TRBV5-1 to TRBJ2-1; tentatively, D is TRBD2 (6 bases). Germline V gene data show CDR1 as SGHRS and CDR2 as YFSETQ. Trimming pared 4 bases from V and 6 bases from J, leaving 11 bases between. The CDR3 spans 13 residues. The CDR3 sequence: CASSRTSTNEQFF. DNA of the CDR3: TGCGCCAGCAGCCGCACTAGCACCAATGAGCAGTTCTTC. The whole variable domain, remainder taken from reference TRBV5-1 and TRBJ2-1, is KAGVTQTPRYLIKTRGQQVTLSCSPISGHRSVSWYQQTPGQGLQFLFEYFSETQRNKGNFPGRFSGRQFSNSRSEMNVSTLELGDSALYLCASSRTSTNEQFFGPGTRLTVL.

The rearrangement joins TRBV19 to TRBJ2-1; TRBD2 agrees at 9 bases. In germline, CDR1 is LNHDA, CDR2 SQIVND (reference sequence). Unmatched junction bases numbered 8, after V lost 4 bases and J lost 7 bases. There are 15 residues in the CDR3. This chain's CDR3 is CASSKTSGSTNEQFF. CDR3 nucleotides: TGTGCCAGTAGTAAGACTAGCGGATCTACAAATGAGCAGTTCTTC.

Here the CDR3 DNA reads TGTGCCAGCAGTGACCCGGGTCGGAATGAAAAACTGTTTTTT. It is translated as CASSDPGRNEKLFF. The rearrangement uses TRBV25-1 and TRBJ1-4; D is unclear. The CDR3 loop spans 14 amino acids. The V gene lost 3 bases and the J gene lost 5 bases, with 10 bases spanning the gap. The germline V gene has CDR1 MGHDK and CDR2 SYGVNS.

This clone was observed a single time. V is TRBV7-6 and J is TRBJ2-1; TRBD2 matches 8 bases. In germline, CDR1 is SGHVS, CDR2 FNYEAQ. This CDR3 spans 15 amino acids. Trimming took 5 bases from V and 7 from J; bases not matched to a gene: 10. CDR3 sequence reads: CASSPREVAGNEQFF. The CDR3, as DNA: TGTGCCAGCAGCCCTCGGGAGGTAGCGGGAAATGAGCAGTTCTTC.

This chain links TRBV7-9 with TRBJ2-5; a weak D match, TRBD2 (6 bases). Germline V gene data show CDR1 as SEHNR and CDR2 as FQNEAQ (reference sequence). The CDR3 is made up of 16 amino acids. V was trimmed by 0 bases and J by 4 bases, leaving 15 bases between them. CDR3 region: CASSLALGQGGETQYF. CDR3 sequence (DNA): TGTGCCAGCAGCTTAGCACTAGGGCAGGGAGGAGAGACCCAGTACTTC.

The CDR3 bases are TGTGCCAGTAGTGAGGCTAGCGGGAGGACCCAGCAGTTCTTC. Protein sequence: CASSEASGRTQQFF. The V and J genes are TRBV19 and TRBJ2-1; 11 nucleotides align to TRBD2. V gave up 5 bases and J gave up 11 bases; unmatched junction bases: 8. There are 14 residues in the CDR3. The germline CDR1 and CDR2 sequences are LNHDA and SQIVND (reference sequence).

The J gene is TRBJ2-5, the V gene TRBV4-2; 12 bases are a match to TRBD2. Trimming cost V 1 base and J 5 bases; bases outside gene matches: 8. Germline-derived CDR1 and CDR2 are LGHNA and YNFKEQ. CDR3 size: 17 residues. The DNA of the CDR3 is TGTGCCAGCAGCCAAGTACTAGCGGGAGGCCAGGCGGAGACCCAGTACTTC. Residues: CASSQVLAGGQAETQYF.

The CDR3, as DNA: TGTGCCACCAGCAGGGGCAGGACTAGCGCCTTAAATGAGCAGTTCTTC. Translation: CATSRGRTSALNEQFF. The chain couples TRBV15 to TRBJ2-1; 9 bases match TRBD2. The V segment lost 3 bases and the J segment 7 bases; nucleotides outside the gene matches: 10. CDR3 length: 16 amino acids. Germline V gene lookup returns CDR1 LNHNV and CDR2 YYDKDF (reference sequence).

The chain has TRBV6-1 and TRBJ2-6, with D maybe TRBD2 (6 bases). Germline CDR1 and CDR2: MNHNS and SASEGT. The CDR3 has 17 amino acids. Trimming took off 4 bases at V and 11 bases at J, with 24 bases between the two ends. CDR3 sequence: CASSGGRGGILQDVLTF. CDR3 DNA: TGTGCCAGCAGTGGGGGTCGGGGCGGGATACTACAAGACGTCCTGACTTTC.

This chain connects TRBV27 to TRBJ1-2, with 7 bases matching TRBD1. The CDR3 sequence is 13 residues long. V was pared by 3 bases and J by 4 bases, with 2 bases of the junction left unmatched. Germline CDR1 and CDR2: MNHEY and SMNVEV (reference sequence). The CDR3 sequence: CASSFPGGYGYTF. CDR3 sequence (DNA): TGTGCCAGCAGTTTCCCAGGGGGCTATGGCTACACCTTC.

The chain has TRBV4-2 and TRBJ2-1; TRBD1 matches at 7 bases. Looked up from germline, CDR1 is LGHNA and CDR2 is YNFKEQ. This CDR3 comprises 15 residues. After removal of 4 bases from V and 3 bases from J, the junction contained 6 bases not matched to a gene. CDR3 residues: CASSRPGQSYNEQFF. CDR3 in DNA: TGTGCCAGCAGCCGACCGGGACAGAGCTACAATGAGCAGTTCTTC.

This chain joins TRBV5-1 and TRBJ1-5, with a tentative D call TRBD1 (5 bases). Between the trimmed V and J ends, which lost 0 bases and 7 bases, there was a span of 11 bases. This CDR3 contains 14 residues. The germline CDR1 and CDR2 sequences are SGHRS and YFSETQ. CDR3 nucleotide sequence: TGCGCCAGCAGCTTGGCAGGTTGGGGGCAGCCCCAGCATTTT. This gives the protein CASSLAGWGQPQHF.

The genes are TRBV7-6 and TRBJ2-5; 8 nucleotides agree with TRBD2. With 5 bases clipped from V and 4 bases from J, the junction kept 12 bases outside the gene matches. This CDR3 spans 16 amino acids. The V gene's germline CDR1 is SGHVS and CDR2 FNYEAQ. CDR3 in amino acids: CASSLGRGRERETQYF. CDR3 nucleotides: TGTGCCAGCAGCCTCGGGAGGGGCAGGGAAAGAGAGACCCAGTACTTC.

The chain employs TRBV19 and TRBJ1-2, with D possibly TRBD1 on 5 matching bases. The CDR3 extends over 14 amino acids. Germline CDR1 is LNHDA and CDR2 is SQIVND (reference sequence). Between the trimmed V and J ends, which lost 5 bases and 9 bases, there was a span of 19 bases. The CDR3 spells CASSALTVPYRYTF. CDR3 nucleotides: TGTGCCAGTAGTGCCCTGACAGTCCCTTATCGCTACACCTTC. The variable domain in full, completed from reference TRBV19 and TRBJ1-2, reads DGGITQSPKYLFRKEGQNVTLSCEQNLNHDAMYWYRQDPGQGLRLIYYSQIVNDFQKGDIAEGYSVSREKKESFPLTVTSAQKNPTAFYLCASSALTVPYRYTFGSGTRLTVV.

The chain employs TRBV25-1 and TRBJ2-2, with D unresolved. Trimming shortened V by 3 bases and J by 1 base, and 3 bases separated the two germline ends. There are 13 residues in the CDR3. Germline V gives CDR1 MGHDK, CDR2 SYGVNS. Here the CDR3 reads CASSDRNTGELFF. In DNA form, the CDR3 reads TGTGCCAGCAGTGACAGGAACACCGGGGAGCTGTTTTTT.

This clone is a singleton in its sample. The V call is TRBV10-3, the J call TRBJ2-1; 10 bases map to TRBD2. Germline V gene data show CDR1 as ENHRY and CDR2 as SYGVKD. CDR3 length equals 13 residues. Trimming removed 10 bases from V and 6 bases from J; junction bases left unmatched: 6. The CDR3: CATTSGASNEQFF. The CDR3 bases are TGTGCCACCACTAGCGGGGCCAGCAATGAGCAGTTCTTC.

V is TRBV5-4 and J is TRBJ1-4, with 8 bases fitting TRBD1. Germline-derived CDR1 and CDR2 are SGHNT and YYREEE (reference sequence). After removal of 0 bases from V and 6 bases from J, the junction contained 4 bases not matched to a gene. This CDR3 has 15 residues. The CDR3 region is CASSLGRGRDEKLFF. For the CDR3, the DNA is TGTGCCAGCAGCTTGGGCAGGGGGCGCGATGAAAAACTGTTTTTT.

The chain recombines TRBV7-8 with TRBJ2-7; TRBD2 matches 11 bases. The trim removed 5 bases at V and 0 bases at J, leaving 3 bases unmatched. The CDR3 is made up of 15 amino acids. CDR1 and CDR2 from the germline V gene are SGHVS and FQNEAQ. This CDR3 is CASSHGTSGSYEQYF. Here the CDR3 DNA reads TGTGCCAGCAGCCATGGGACTAGCGGCTCCTACGAGCAGTACTTC. The whole variable domain, filled in from reference TRBV7-8 and TRBJ2-7, reads GAGVSQSPRYKVAKRGQDVALRCDPISGHVSLFWYQQALGQGPEFLTYFQNEAQLDKSGLPSDRFFAERPEGSVSTLKIQRTQQEDSAVYLCASSHGTSGSYEQYFGPGTRLTVT.